This T cell receptor beta chain was sequenced during a study of regulatory dendritic cells for organ transplantation. Study-wide points: Resting memory CD8+ T cells held the most alloreactive clonotypes. Memory T cells were less diverse than naive, with memory CD8+ most oligoclonal.

CD4+ or CD8+ T cells were sorted as naive CD45RA+ or memory CD45RO+. In regard to this clone: Its antigen is still unknown.

Profiled with immunoSEQ multiplex PCR; TCRdb holds only in-frame clones, not every one. The sample contains almost 30,000 clones, over 60% of which appear only once. The CDR3 totals 16 residues. Germline-derived CDR1 and CDR2 are SGDLS and YYNGEE. Trimming stripped 5 bases from V and 0 bases from J, with 17 bases between. The chain is built from TRBV9 and TRBJ2-5, with D possibly TRBD1 on 5 matching bases. The receptor comes from a human donor in good health. Sequencing was performed on memory CD4+ T cells from blood. Subset reported: CD45RO+ memory T cells. In nucleotides, the CDR3 is TGTGCCAGCAGTCGCCTTGGGGCGATGAACCAAGAGACCCAGTACTTC. Amino acids: CASSRLGAMNQETQYF.